This entry concerns a single T cell receptor beta chain. The CDR3 has 13 residues. Germline V gives CDR1 MNHEY, CDR2 SVGAGI. V gave up 0 bases and J gave up 2 bases, with 4 bases separating them. TCRdb's copy holds only in-frame clones and misses some; the assay was immunoSEQ multiplex PCR. This table has around 140,000 clones, over 70% appearing once. This entry comes from a study of blood T cell repertoires in COVID-19. The specimen was peripheral blood. The receptor was isolated from a man aged 65 to 79 who had recovered from COVID-19. This chain joins TRBV6-5 and TRBJ1-1; D unresolved. CDR3 DNA: TGTGCCAGCAGTTACTCGGCTAACACTGAAGCTTTCTTT. Its translation: CASSYSANTEAFF.